One sample yielded the 13 T cell receptor beta chains listed below, sequenced in a study of T cell changes during pregnancy in multiple sclerosis. Using immunoSEQ multiplex PCR, the repertoire was profiled, and TCRdb retains in-frame clones only, with some absent. Seen here are some 96,000 clones, 92% observed once, and the top ten hold 1.9%. The starting material was peripheral blood, obtained after pregnancy. Receptors were obtained from a female donor with multiple sclerosis, enrolled in a pregnancy study.

The chain uses TRBV6-5 and TRBJ1-3; perhaps TRBD1 as D (5 bases). Germline V gene sequence: CDR1 MNHEY, CDR2 SVGAGI. The V end lost 9 bases, the J end lost 0 bases, and 6 bases lay between the germline ends. The CDR3 spans 12 residues. The CDR3 DNA follows: TGTGCCAGTCAGGGCTCTGGAAACACCATATATTTT. This sequence encodes CASQGSGNTIYF.

The chain carries TRBV6-1 and TRBJ1-2; perhaps TRBD1 as D (5 bases). V shed 4 bases and J shed 0 bases, with 18 bases lying between them. The CDR3 loop spans 17 amino acids. From germline, CDR1 is MNHNS and CDR2 SASEGT. The chain's CDR3 is CASSGVSEGLANYGYTF. CDR3 bases: TGTGCCAGCAGTGGGGTCAGCGAGGGACTAGCTAACTATGGCTACACCTTC.

The genes are TRBV7-8 and TRBJ1-1; D uncertain. The CDR3 has 14 residues. V lost 0 bases to trimming and J lost 3 bases, with 8 bases between them. The germline CDR1 and CDR2 sequences are SGHVS and FQNEAQ. The CDR3 DNA reads as TGTGCCAGCAGCTTAGCCGAGGGAGACACTGAAGCTTTCTTT. Translated, it gives CASSLAEGDTEAFF.

This chain links TRBV6-1 with TRBJ2-6; 12 bases fit TRBD1. Germline CDR1 MNHNS, CDR2 SASEGT. V was clipped by 2 bases and J by 2 bases; unmatched bases: 4. The CDR3 is 18 residues long. For the CDR3, the DNA is TGTGCCAGCAGTGAATGGGGGACAGGGGGCGCTGGGGCCAACGTCCTGACTTTC. Protein product: CASSEWGTGGAGANVLTF.

This clone has only one observation. The chain carries TRBV2 and TRBJ1-1; 7 nucleotides agree with TRBD1. CDR1 and CDR2 from the germline V gene are SNHLY and FYNNEI. This CDR3 is 15 amino acids long. With 7 bases clipped from V and 1 base from J, the junction kept 9 bases outside the gene matches. The CDR3 sequence is CASIGDRVGNTEAFF. DNA for the CDR3: TGTGCCAGCATCGGAGACAGGGTAGGGAACACTGAAGCTTTCTTT.

V usage is TRBV7-2 and J usage is TRBJ1-2; weak D call: TRBD1 (6 bases). CDR1 and CDR2 from the germline V gene are SGHTA and FQGNSA. The CDR3 runs to 15 residues. V dropped 4 bases and J dropped 3 bases, with 15 bases sitting between them. The CDR3 loop reads CASSSKATGDYGYTF. In DNA form, the CDR3 reads TGTGCCAGCAGCTCTAAAGCGACAGGCGACTATGGCTACACCTTC. Variable domain in full (rest from reference TRBV7-2 and TRBJ1-2): GAGVSQSPSNKVTEKGKDVELRCDPISGHTALYWYRQSLGQGLEFLIYFQGNSAPDKSGLPSDRFSAERTGGSVSTLTIQRTQQEDSAVYLCASSSKATGDYGYTFGSGTRLTVV.

The rearrangement uses TRBV28 and TRBJ2-5; 9 nucleotides line up with TRBD2. V dropped 2 bases and J dropped 2; count of bases not matched to a gene: 9. The CDR3 runs 17 residues. Germline values: CDR1 MDHEN, CDR2 SYDVKM. This CDR3 is CASSLLAGTWGQETQYF. CDR3 coding DNA: TGTGCCAGCAGTTTACTAGCGGGAACTTGGGGGCAAGAGACCCAGTACTTC.

The V and J genes are TRBV7-9 and TRBJ2-7; a weak D match, TRBD1 (6 bases). V lost 6 bases to trimming and J lost 6 bases, with 18 bases between them. Germline CDR1 SEHNR, CDR2 FQNEAQ (reference sequence). The CDR3 sequence is 14 residues long. This CDR3 reads CASRAPTGIGEQYF. The CDR3 coding sequence is TGTGCCAGCAGAGCCCCCACAGGGATCGGCGAGCAGTACTTC.

This sequence joins TRBV5-6 and TRBJ2-7; 7 positions agree with TRBD1. This CDR3 spans 16 amino acids. Germline V gene lookup returns CDR1 SGHDT and CDR2 YYEEEE. J lost 3 bases, V lost 7 bases, and 16 bases had no gene match. The CDR3 nucleotides read TGTGCCAGCGGTCTTAGACCAGGGGGAGCTAGCTACGAGCAGTACTTC. Its translation is CASGLRPGGASYEQYF.

This chain connects TRBV27 to TRBJ2-7; TRBD1 aligns across 11 bases. The CDR3 is 16 residues long. V was pared by 4 bases and J by 7 bases, with 12 bases of the junction left unmatched. CDR1 and CDR2 (germline): MNHEY, SMNVEV (reference sequence). The CDR3: CASSWGPGQGVREQYF. As DNA, the CDR3 is TGTGCCAGCAGTTGGGGACCGGGACAGGGGGTTAGGGAGCAGTACTTC.

The chain links TRBV4-3 to TRBJ1-6, with 8 nucleotides matching TRBD1. The CDR3 is 17 amino acids. Germline CDR1 and CDR2: LGHNA and YSLEER. V lost 2 bases and J lost 5; bases outside the gene matches: 8. The CDR3, as DNA: TGCGCCAGCAGCCAAAATGCCGGGACAGGACATAATTCACCCCTCCACTTT. It yields the protein CASSQNAGTGHNSPLHF.

The chain couples TRBV11-1 to TRBJ2-7; 9 nucleotides align to TRBD1. The CDR3 runs 15 residues. Germline V gene lookup returns CDR1 SGHAT and CDR2 FQDESV (reference sequence). The trim removed 2 bases at V and 7 bases at J, leaving 9 bases unmatched. In nucleotides, the CDR3 is TGTGCCAGCAGCTTAACCGGGACAGGGCTGGGGGAGCAGTACTTC. Its protein is CASSLTGTGLGEQYF.

The chain is built from TRBV27 and TRBJ2-7, with D possibly TRBD2 on 5 matching bases. This CDR3 is built from 15 residues. Germline V gene sequence: CDR1 MNHEY, CDR2 SMNVEV (reference sequence). V was shortened by 8 bases and J by 3 bases, with 20 bases between the two germline ends. CDR3 sequence: CASRLRVGFYYEQYF. In DNA form, the CDR3 reads TGTGCCAGCCGTCTGAGGGTTGGTTTTTACTACGAGCAGTACTTC.